The clone carrying this T cell receptor (beta chain) came up once. No antigen is known for it. This record comes from a study of shared clonotypes between healthy human individuals. In the CD4+ fraction, cells were divided into CD45RA+ naive and CD45RA-negative memory subsets. V was pared by 6 bases and J by 4 bases, with 16 bases between. CDR3 length: 14 residues. Germline V CDR1 and CDR2: LGHNT, FRNRAP. Study outcomes and limitations: Clonotypes that were shared across four donors made up roughly 5.2% of naive CD4 clonotypes. The four-donor shared clonotypes exceeded non-shared clonotypes in generation probability, with non-shared ones scoring lower.

At the deep level, the assay was run. Measured with immunoSEQ multiplex PCR; TCRdb has only the in-frame clones, and not every one. This sample has 2 million to 3 million clones, with around nine tenths found just once. This TCR came from a man between 18 and 35 years old in good health. Sequencing input: naive CD4+ T cells sorted from blood. Stated subset: CD45RA+ positively selected. The rearrangement links TRBV12-5 to TRBJ2-7, with D possibly being TRBD2 (5 bases). The CDR3 sequence is CASGYHLGEYEQYF. DNA for the CDR3: TGTGCTAGTGGCTACCACCTCGGGGAATACGAGCAGTACTTC.